This T cell receptor (beta chain) was captured in a study of blood T cell repertoires in COVID-19. Study details: T cells, B-cell-depleted T cells, or PBMCs supplied cDNA or gDNA.

A Seattle source enrolled patients during active infection and followed them longitudinally. In the original analysis: Amplification with reference gene primers provided the estimates of nucleated cell counts. Using immunoSEQ multiplex PCR, the repertoire was profiled, and TCRdb retains in-frame clones only, with some absent. The D gene and trimming were derived from the DNA, and the V and J assignments and clone size from that table. The profile covers some 200,000 clones, with 94% appearing a single time and about 0.76% taken by the ten largest. This clonotype was sampled from a man between 25 and 39 years old with COVID-19, enrolled during active disease. The sequenced material came from peripheral blood.

CDR3 nucleotide sequence: TGTGCCAGCAGCCAAGAGCCGGTTGACAGGGGGTCACCCCTCCACTTT. This sequence encodes CASSQEPVDRGSPLHF. J is TRBJ1-6 and V is TRBV3-1 (or the pseudogene TRBV3-2); 9 bases match TRBD1. CDR3 length: 16 residues. Germline CDR1 and CDR2: LGHDT and YNNKEL (reference sequence). Germline trimming cut 0 bases from V and 10 bases from J; bases unmatched to any gene: 7.